These 23 T cell receptor beta chains originate from one sample sequenced in a study of memory CD4+ T cells and cytomegalovirus serostatus. Sequenced by immunoSEQ multiplex PCR; TCRdb stores in-frame clones only, minus some. The sample lists some 50,000 clones, around three quarters occurring once. Single viable CD3+CD4+CD8-CD45RO+ cells were sorted as the memory CD4+ T cells. The material sequenced was memory CD4+ T cells from blood. The receptors come from an adult in good health and CMV-seronegative.

This chain uses TRBV18 with TRBJ2-3, with a possible D match to TRBD1 (5 bases). CDR3 length: 14 amino acids. Trimming stripped 1 base from V and 1 base from J, with 6 bases between. The germline gives CDR1 KGHSH, CDR2 LQKENI. The CDR3 DNA sequence: TGTGCCAGCTCACCACAGGGGCGCACAGATACGCAGTATTTT. Amino acids: CASSPQGRTDTQYF.

The J gene is TRBJ1-2, the V gene TRBV6-1; D is ambiguous. CDR3 length: 13 amino acids. Germline values: CDR1 MNHNS, CDR2 SASEGT. Trimming removed 3 bases at V and 0 bases at J, with 5 bases between. CDR3 protein: CASSEGANYGYTF. In DNA form, the CDR3 reads TGTGCCAGCAGTGAGGGAGCTAACTATGGCTACACCTTC.

The chain employs TRBV6-1 and TRBJ2-7, with TRBD2 matching over 9 bases. The CDR3 has 14 amino acids. V dropped 7 bases and J dropped 2; count of bases not matched to a gene: 6. CDR1 MNHNS and CDR2 SASEGT come from the germline V gene. CDR3 coding DNA: TGTGCCAGCAACCCCGCGGGAGGGCCCTACGAGCAGTACTTC. This translates into CASNPAGGPYEQYF.

This clone was counted a few times. The chain is built from TRBV19 and TRBJ2-4; D remains unclear. The germline CDR1 and CDR2 sequences are LNHDA and SQIVND (reference sequence). V lost 5 bases, J lost 0 bases, and 14 bases lay in between. This CDR3 has 16 amino acids. The chain's CDR3 is CASSPPGILAKNIQYF. CDR3 DNA sequence: TGTGCCAGTAGTCCTCCAGGAATTCTAGCCAAAAACATTCAGTACTTC.

The V and J genes are TRBV30 and TRBJ1-6; D ambiguous. This CDR3 is 11 amino acids long. V lost 1 base to trimming and J lost 10 bases, with 5 bases between them. Looked up from germline, CDR1 is GTSNPN and CDR2 is SVGIG (reference sequence). CDR3 sequence (DNA): TGTGCCTGGAGTGCGGGATCACCCCTCCACTTT. Protein: CAWSAGSPLHF.

The chain is built from TRBV19 and TRBJ2-2; possible D gene TRBD1, 5 bases. V shed 7 bases and J shed 1 base, with 10 bases lying between them. Germline V CDR1 and CDR2: LNHDA, SQIVND (reference sequence). The length of the CDR3 is 14 residues. The CDR3 sequence: CASMSRENTGELFF. CDR3 DNA sequence: TGTGCCAGTATGAGCAGGGAGAACACCGGGGAGCTGTTTTTT. Full variable domain (outside the CDR3, taken from reference TRBV19 and TRBJ2-2): DGGITQSPKYLFRKEGQNVTLSCEQNLNHDAMYWYRQDPGQGLRLIYYSQIVNDFQKGDIAEGYSVSREKKESFPLTVTSAQKNPTAFYLCASMSRENTGELFFGEGSRLTVL.

The chain recombines TRBV4-3 with TRBJ1-1; no firm D call. The germline CDR1 and CDR2 sequences are LGHNA and YSLEER. Trimming took off 1 base at V and 8 bases at J, with 14 bases between the two ends. The CDR3 runs to 14 residues. CDR3 protein: CASSQAIQAAEAFF. CDR3 bases: TGCGCCAGCAGCCAAGCTATTCAGGCGGCGGAAGCTTTCTTT.

V is TRBV28 and J is TRBJ2-2; 7 bases line up with TRBD1. Germline trimming cut 4 bases from V and 8 bases from J; bases unmatched to any gene: 10. Germline CDR1 reads MDHEN; CDR2 reads SYDVKM. The CDR3 spans 15 residues. CDR3 in amino acids: CASSSRDSLGGELFF. The CDR3 DNA reads as TGTGCCAGCAGTTCTCGGGACAGCCTGGGGGGGGAGCTGTTTTTT.

The chain employs TRBV7-9 and TRBJ1-5, with unresolved D. Germline V gives CDR1 SEHNR, CDR2 FQNEAQ (reference sequence). Trimming pared 0 bases from V and 6 bases from J, leaving 6 bases between. This CDR3 has 13 amino acids. The CDR3: CASSLAAGQPQHF. CDR3 DNA sequence: TGTGCCAGCAGCTTAGCGGCGGGTCAGCCCCAGCATTTT.

This clone has only one observation. V is TRBV4-3 and J is TRBJ2-6, with D unresolved. V lost 0 bases and J lost 0, with 15 bases in between. The CDR3 is 19 amino acids. The germline gives CDR1 LGHNA, CDR2 YSLEER. The CDR3, as DNA: TGCGCCAGCAGCCAAGAGGATGACGGATCCTACTCTGGGGCCAACGTCCTGACTTTC. It is translated as CASSQEDDGSYSGANVLTF.

This clone appeared once. The CDR3 nucleotides are TGCGCCAGCAGCCAGGGAGCGGGCAGGGGGGAGCAGTACTTC. This gives the protein CASSQGAGRGEQYF. The chain is built from TRBV4-1 and TRBJ2-7, with D maybe TRBD1 (7 bases). The CDR3 extends over 14 amino acids. Germline loops: CDR1 MGHRA, CDR2 YSYEKL. Trimming cost V 3 bases and J 7 bases, with 16 bases left between them.

The rearrangement uses TRBV5-1 and TRBJ2-7; 8 positions agree with TRBD1. V lost 2 bases to trimming and J lost 2 bases; unmatched junction nucleotides: 6. Germline values: CDR1 SGHRS, CDR2 YFSETQ. This CDR3 comprises 15 residues. CDR3 protein: CASSLTGGQTYEQYF. The DNA for the CDR3 is TGCGCCAGCAGCTTAACAGGGGGACAAACCTACGAGCAGTACTTC. The full variable domain, completed using reference TRBV5-1 and TRBJ2-7, is KAGVTQTPRYLIKTRGQQVTLSCSPISGHRSVSWYQQTPGQGLQFLFEYFSETQRNKGNFPGRFSGRQFSNSRSEMNVSTLELGDSALYLCASSLTGGQTYEQYFGPGTRLTVT.

This clone was detected only a few times. The CDR3 sequence is CASSGQTKADTQYF. CDR3 in DNA: TGTGCCAGCAGTGGGCAGACAAAGGCAGATACGCAGTATTTT. This chain joins TRBV2 and TRBJ2-3, with D unresolved. The CDR3 spans 14 residues. V was trimmed by 4 bases and J by 4 bases, leaving 12 bases between them. Germline-derived CDR1 and CDR2 are SNHLY and FYNNEI.

The chain joins TRBV2 to TRBJ1-1; TRBD1 matches 10 bases. Trimming removed 7 bases from V and 0 bases from J; junction bases left unmatched: 14. Germline CDR1 SNHLY, CDR2 FYNNEI. The CDR3 is made up of 18 amino acids. For the CDR3, the DNA is TGTGCCAGCACCCTCCGGGACAGGGGAAGAGGGATGAACACTGAAGCTTTCTTT. Translation gives CASTLRDRGRGMNTEAFF. Based on the CDR3 plus reference TRBV2 and TRBJ1-1, the full variable domain is EPEVTQTPSHQVTQMGQEVILRCVPISNHLYFYWYRQILGQKVEFLVSFYNNEISEKSEIFDDQFSVERPDGSNFTLKIRSTKLEDSAMYFCASTLRDRGRGMNTEAFFGQGTRLTVV.

This chain joins TRBV28 and TRBJ1-5; tentatively, D is TRBD1 (5 bases). The CDR3 covers 14 residues. CDR1 and CDR2 (germline): MDHEN, SYDVKM. V dropped 6 bases and J dropped 3 bases, with 12 bases sitting between them. CDR3 loop: CASRPGGFNQPQHF. The CDR3 nucleotides are TGTGCCAGCAGACCTGGGGGATTCAATCAGCCCCAGCATTTT.

This chain joins TRBV19 and TRBJ2-4, with D perhaps matching TRBD2 (6 bases). Looked up from germline, CDR1 is LNHDA and CDR2 is SQIVND (reference sequence). The V and J ends lost 2 bases and 4 bases respectively, with 12 bases between them. The CDR3 extends over 15 amino acids. The CDR3 is CASSISGTAKNIQYF. CDR3 bases: TGTGCCAGTAGTATATCCGGGACTGCAAAAAACATTCAGTACTTC.

This chain links TRBV5-4 with TRBJ2-7; the match to TRBD2 covers 12 bases. Germline loops: CDR1 SGHNT, CDR2 YYREEE (reference sequence). V lost 4 bases and J lost 2; bases outside the gene matches: 7. The CDR3 totals 16 residues. CDR3 amino acids: CASSGGTSGHPYEQYF. The CDR3 region has the DNA TGTGCCAGCAGCGGGGGGACTAGCGGGCACCCCTACGAGCAGTACTTC.

This clone was observed a handful of times. V gene TRBV30 combines with J gene TRBJ2-1; tentative D call: TRBD2 (6 bases). CDR1 is GTSNPN, CDR2 SVGIG, per germline (reference sequence). This CDR3 region has 15 residues. The germline V and J ends were trimmed by 1 base and 5 bases, with 15 bases remaining between them. CDR3 region: CAWSALHRTNNEQFF. CDR3 sequence (DNA): TGTGCCTGGAGTGCCCTTCACCGGACTAACAATGAGCAGTTCTTC. The entire variable domain, with the rest obtained from reference TRBV30 and TRBJ2-1, is as follows: SQTIHQWPATLVQPVGSPLSLECTVEGTSNPNLYWYRQAAGRGLQLLFYSVGIGQISSEVPQNLSASRPQDRQFILSSKKLLLSDSGFYLCAWSALHRTNNEQFFGPGTRLTVL.

J is TRBJ2-3 and V is TRBV19; 12 bases are a match to TRBD2. Germline CDR1 reads LNHDA; CDR2 reads SQIVND (reference sequence). This CDR3 has 16 amino acids. V was clipped by 4 bases and J by 8 bases; unmatched bases: 10. CDR3 amino acids: CASSSLAGGRGGTQYF. Here the CDR3 DNA reads TGTGCCAGTAGTAGCCTAGCGGGGGGGCGGGGCGGTACGCAGTATTTT.

The V and J genes are TRBV5-1 and TRBJ2-1; maybe TRBD2 (6 bases). Trimming took 3 bases from V and 8 from J, leaving 12 bases between them. The CDR3 length is 13 residues. Germline CDR1 is SGHRS and CDR2 is YFSETQ. CDR3 nucleotide sequence: TGCGCCAGCAGCTATAGCGGTAACGATGAGCAGTTCTTC. This gives the protein CASSYSGNDEQFF.

J is TRBJ2-1 and V is TRBV28; 12 nucleotides agree with TRBD1. This CDR3 has 13 amino acids. Germline V gene lookup returns CDR1 MDHEN and CDR2 SYDVKM. With 5 bases clipped from V and 10 bases from J, the junction kept 3 bases outside the gene matches. The CDR3 sequence: CASSGTGGREQFF. Here the CDR3 DNA reads TGTGCCAGCAGTGGGACAGGGGGCCGAGAGCAGTTCTTC.

A single count supports this clone. The chain is built from TRBV27 and TRBJ2-7; D assignment may be TRBD1 or TRBD2 (6 bases each). The V gene's germline CDR1 is MNHEY and CDR2 SMNVEV (reference sequence). CDR3 length equals 14 residues. V was trimmed by 3 bases and J by 6 bases, leaving 15 bases between them. Here the CDR3 DNA reads TGTGCCAGCAGTTTGGGGGGCTTCCTTGGCGAGCAGTACTTC. Its translation is CASSLGGFLGEQYF.

V gene TRBV7-9 combines with J gene TRBJ2-1; 7 bases are shared with TRBD1. Trimming cost V 5 bases and J 0 bases; bases outside gene matches: 7. CDR3 length: 16 amino acids. Per germline, CDR1 SEHNR and CDR2 FQNEAQ (reference sequence). CDR3 residues: CASSRQGGSSYNEQFF. CDR3 DNA: TGTGCCAGCAGCCGACAGGGTGGGAGCTCCTACAATGAGCAGTTCTTC.